A single sample gave rise to the 29 T cell receptor beta chains below, sequenced in a study of blood T cell repertoires in COVID-19. Libraries were prepared by immunoSEQ multiplex PCR; TCRdb keeps only in-frame clonotypes and omits some of them. In the table there are about 260,000 clones, more than 80% of which are singletons. The specimen was peripheral blood. Receptor source: a middle-aged woman with acute or convalescent COVID-19.

The chain carries TRBV5-8 and TRBJ1-1; the D gene is possibly TRBD1 (5 bases). This CDR3 is 17 amino acids long. The V end was cut by 5 bases, the J end by 5 bases, with 25 bases between. Germline-derived CDR1 and CDR2 are SGHTS and YDEGEE. The CDR3 coding sequence is TGTGCCAGCAGTCCCAGGGTGGGCGGTGGGCGGTATACTGAAGCTTTCTTT. Protein product: CASSPRVGGGRYTEAFF.

V and J are TRBV5-1 and TRBJ2-2; a weak D match, TRBD2 (5 bases). Germline-derived CDR1 and CDR2 are SGHRS and YFSETQ. The ends were cut back, 4 bases at V and 1 base at J, with 23 bases in the middle. The CDR3 loop spans 19 amino acids. Here the CDR3 reads CASSRKTPGRSGNTGELFF. CDR3 bases: TGCGCCAGCAGCCGAAAAACCCCCGGCAGGAGCGGGAACACCGGGGAGCTGTTTTTT.

The chain recombines TRBV7-2 with TRBJ2-3, with TRBD2 matching 8 bases. The CDR3 totals 15 residues. CDR1 and CDR2 from the germline V gene are SGHTA and FQGNSA. J was trimmed by 3 bases and V by 1 base; bases with no gene match: 3. CDR3 bases: TGTGCCAGCAGCTTAGACGGCGGGGGGACAGATACGCAGTATTTT. This codes for CASSLDGGGTDTQYF.

The chain is built from TRBV11-1 and TRBJ1-5, with 10 bases identical to TRBD1. After removal of 5 bases from V and 6 bases from J, the junction contained 1 base not matched to a gene. The CDR3 is 13 residues long. The V gene's germline CDR1 is SGHAT and CDR2 FQDESV (reference sequence). CDR3 nucleotide sequence: TGTGCCAGCAGCCGGGACAGGGGTCAGCCCCAGCATTTT. This translates into CASSRDRGQPQHF. Using reference TRBV11-1 and TRBJ1-5 for the parts outside the CDR3, the full variable domain is EAEVAQSPRYKITEKSQAVAFWCDPISGHATLYWYRQILGQGPELLVQFQDESVVDDSQLPKDRFSAERLKGVDSTLKIQPAELGDSAMYLCASSRDRGQPQHFGDGTRLSIL.

The rearrangement links TRBV19 to TRBJ1-3, with D unclear. This CDR3 has 15 residues. The V gene lost 8 bases and the J gene lost 0 bases, with 14 bases spanning the gap. Germline V lookup: CDR1 LNHDA, CDR2 SQIVND (reference sequence). Written as DNA, the CDR3 is TGTGCCAGTGCTGAGGCGGCTAGCTCTGGAAACACCATATATTTT. Protein product: CASAEAASSGNTIYF.

The chain joins TRBV15 to TRBJ1-2; a possible D gene is TRBD1 (5 bases). CDR1 is LNHNV and CDR2 is YYDKDF in the germline V gene (reference sequence). V was trimmed by 3 bases and J by 7 bases, leaving 9 bases between them. CDR3 length equals 12 residues. CDR3 coding DNA: TGTGCCACCAGCAGGCAGGGAGGTGGCTACACCTTC. It yields the protein CATSRQGGGYTF.

The V and J genes are TRBV3-1 (or the pseudogene TRBV3-2) and TRBJ2-2; maybe TRBD1 (6 bases). V dropped 2 bases and J dropped 7 bases, with 14 bases sitting between them. This CDR3 is 15 amino acids long. Germline assignment: CDR1 LGHDT and CDR2 YNNKEL (reference sequence). The CDR3 coding sequence is TGTGCCAGCAGCCAAACCCCAGGGGCGGGCGGGGAGCTGTTTTTT. It specifies CASSQTPGAGGELFF.

This chain links TRBV19 with TRBJ1-1; no definite D call. CDR3 length equals 15 residues. The V end was cut by 6 bases, the J end by 3 bases, with 17 bases between. Germline CDR1 reads LNHDA; CDR2 reads SQIVND (reference sequence). CDR3 amino acids: CASSPTSRRDTEAFF. CDR3 DNA sequence: TGTGCCAGTAGCCCCACATCCCGACGGGACACTGAAGCTTTCTTT.

V usage is TRBV30 and J usage is TRBJ1-5, with D hard to call. The CDR3 has 15 amino acids. CDR1 is GTSNPN and CDR2 is SVGIG in the germline V gene (reference sequence). Trimming took 2 bases from V and 2 from J, leaving 13 bases between them. Here the CDR3 reads CAWSKTPRGNQPQHF. In DNA, the CDR3 is TGTGCCTGGAGTAAGACCCCGAGGGGCAATCAGCCCCAGCATTTT.

The chain couples TRBV11-2 to TRBJ2-2; 8 bases agree with TRBD1. The trim removed 7 bases at V and 2 bases at J, leaving 9 bases unmatched. This CDR3 is built from 16 residues. CDR1 and CDR2 (germline): SGHAT, FQNNGV. The CDR3 sequence is CASINTGGLNTGELFF. Written as DNA, the CDR3 is TGTGCCAGCATCAATACAGGGGGGTTAAACACCGGGGAGCTGTTTTTT.

This clone was seen just once. The genes are TRBV6-5 and TRBJ1-2; TRBD1 is a possible D gene (5 bases). The V gene's germline CDR1 is MNHEY and CDR2 SVGAGI. Trimming shortened V by 8 bases and J by 8 bases, and 18 bases separated the two germline ends. The CDR3 has 13 amino acids. The CDR3 coding sequence is TGTGCCAGCGGCCCCGCAGGGTTGTCCGGCTACACCTTC. Its translation: CASGPAGLSGYTF.

The chain links TRBV21-1 to TRBJ1-1; TRBD1 is taken as the D call from the table, unchecked against the DNA. TRBV21-1 is tagged as a pseudogene. This CDR3 contains 17 residues. CDR3 in amino acids: CASSRPSGTDLGTEAFF. Written as DNA, the CDR3 is TGTGCCAGCAGCAGACCATCCGGGACAGATTTGGGCACTGAAGCTTTCTTT.

The rearrangement uses TRBV6-6 and TRBJ2-1, with 9 bases matching TRBD2. The CDR3 covers 15 residues. V gave up 6 bases and J gave up 4 bases; unmatched junction bases: 7. In germline, CDR1 is MNHNY, CDR2 SVGAGI (reference sequence). The CDR3 region is CASRLRAGGYNEQFF. The CDR3 DNA sequence: TGTGCCAGCAGATTGAGAGCGGGGGGATACAATGAGCAGTTCTTC.

V is TRBV11-2 and J is TRBJ1-1, with D possibly being TRBD1 (6 bases). CDR1 is SGHAT and CDR2 is FQNNGV in the germline V gene. Trimming cost V 5 bases and J 1 base, with 8 bases left between them. This CDR3 spans 13 amino acids. The CDR3 DNA reads TGTGCCAGCAGCGCGGACAGGAACACTGAAGCTTTCTTT. As protein: CASSADRNTEAFF.

The chain has TRBV15 and TRBJ1-1; D remains ambiguous. The V end lost 5 bases, the J end lost 2 bases, and 9 bases lay between the germline ends. The CDR3 is 13 residues long. Germline assignment: CDR1 LNHNV and CDR2 YYDKDF (reference sequence). The CDR3, as DNA: TGTGCCACCAGCGTGAAAACTAACACTGAAGCTTTCTTT. Its protein product is CATSVKTNTEAFF.

The chain recombines TRBV5-1 with TRBJ1-2; D perhaps matches TRBD1 (5 bases). This CDR3 is built from 14 residues. Between the trimmed V and J ends, which lost 3 bases and 4 bases, there was a span of 13 bases. Germline assignment: CDR1 SGHRS and CDR2 YFSETQ. CDR3: CASSSLGDSYGYTF. The DNA of the CDR3 is TGCGCCAGCAGCTCCCTTGGGGACTCCTATGGCTACACCTTC.

The chain combines TRBV5-6 with TRBJ1-1; 7 bases are shared with TRBD1. The CDR3 has 17 amino acids. Trimming at V came to 1 base and at J to 0 bases, leaving 9 bases not matched to a gene. The germline gives CDR1 SGHDT, CDR2 YYEEEE. The CDR3 reads CASSLMYRGTLNTEAFF. DNA for the CDR3: TGTGCCAGCAGCTTGATGTACAGGGGAACCTTGAACACTGAAGCTTTCTTT.

The V gene is TRBV7-8, the J gene TRBJ1-2; D may be TRBD1 (5 bases). V was pared by 1 base and J by 3 bases, with 18 bases between. The CDR3 length is 17 residues. Germline loops: CDR1 SGHVS, CDR2 FQNEAQ. The CDR3 loop reads CASSLDSTDSEDYGYTF. In nucleotides, the CDR3 is TGTGCCAGCAGCTTAGACTCGACAGATTCAGAAGACTATGGCTACACCTTC.

This sequence joins TRBV7-3 and TRBJ2-2; no clear D gene. V was trimmed by 5 bases and J by 5 bases, leaving 6 bases between them. This CDR3 is 12 amino acids long. Per germline, CDR1 SGHTA and CDR2 FQGTGA. CDR3 amino acids: CASSRTTGELFF. CDR3 nucleotide sequence: TGTGCCAGCAGCCGTACTACCGGGGAGCTGTTTTTT.

As for this clone: This sample also contains other DNA sequences that code for the same CDR3. The chain couples TRBV27 to TRBJ2-1, with 10 bases matching TRBD1. The CDR3 length is 16 residues. Germline loops: CDR1 MNHEY, CDR2 SMNVEV (reference sequence). Trimming at V came to 3 bases and at J to 3 bases, leaving 5 bases not matched to a gene. In DNA form, the CDR3 reads TGTGCCAGCAGTTTGCGCCGGGACAGGGGCTACAATGAGCAGTTCTTC. Its translation: CASSLRRDRGYNEQFF.

This chain connects TRBV2 to TRBJ1-2; D possibly corresponds to TRBD1 (5 bases). This CDR3 comprises 13 residues. Germline V CDR1 and CDR2: SNHLY, FYNNEI. V was shortened by 9 bases and J by 2 bases, with 13 bases between the two germline ends. CDR3 DNA: TGTGCCAGGGGGTCGGCAGGGAACTATGGCTACACCTTC. As protein: CARGSAGNYGYTF.

The chain couples TRBV12-3 or TRBV12-4 to TRBJ2-5, with D perhaps TRBD2 (5 bases). This CDR3 spans 13 amino acids. The ends were cut back, 8 bases at V and 4 bases at J, with 14 bases in the middle. The CDR3 coding sequence is TGTGCCAGCGGGGAGCGGTTGGGAGAGACCCAGTACTTC. Protein sequence: CASGERLGETQYF.

The CDR3 loop is CASSQGRYGYTF. CDR3 in DNA: TGCGCCAGCAGCCAGGGCCGGTATGGCTACACCTTC. The V call is TRBV4-1, the J call TRBJ1-2; no clear D. Looked up from germline, CDR1 is MGHRA and CDR2 is YSYEKL. Trimming left V 3 bases short and J 5 bases short, with 7 bases between. CDR3 length: 12 residues.

The V gene is TRBV28, the J gene TRBJ1-3; D is unresolved. The ends were cut back, 6 bases at V and 0 bases at J, with 9 bases in the middle. The CDR3 extends over 14 amino acids. Germline CDR1 is MDHEN and CDR2 is SYDVKM. DNA for the CDR3: TGTGCCAGCAGACTGAGAAGCTCTGGAAACACCATATATTTT. Translated, it gives CASRLRSSGNTIYF.

The rearrangement uses TRBV7-6 and TRBJ1-5; 8 nucleotides line up with TRBD1. The CDR3 spans 16 residues. V lost 5 bases to trimming and J lost 3 bases; unmatched junction nucleotides: 9. CDR1 and CDR2 from the germline V gene are SGHVS and FNYEAQ. CDR3 amino acids: CASSPEDRDLNQPQHF. As DNA, the CDR3 is TGTGCCAGCAGCCCTGAGGACAGGGACCTCAATCAGCCCCAGCATTTT.

The V gene is TRBV11-2, the J gene TRBJ2-7; 9 bases map to TRBD2. CDR1 is SGHAT and CDR2 is FQNNGV in the germline V gene. This CDR3 region has 15 residues. Germline trimming cut 1 base from V and 6 bases from J; bases unmatched to any gene: 7. CDR3 sequence reads: CASSLGFSGGGEQYV. The CDR3 bases are TGTGCCAGCAGCTTAGGATTTAGCGGGGGAGGCGAGCAGTACGTC.

In DNA, the CDR3 is TGTGCCAGCAGTGGAACAGGGGCGGTGAACGAAAAACTGTTTTTT. As protein: CASSGTGAVNEKLFF. The rearrangement joins TRBV2 to TRBJ1-4; 7 positions agree with TRBD1. There are 15 residues in the CDR3. V lost 4 bases to trimming and J lost 8 bases; unmatched junction nucleotides: 10. Germline V CDR1 and CDR2: SNHLY, FYNNEI. The full variable domain, completed using reference TRBV2 and TRBJ1-4, is EPEVTQTPSHQVTQMGQEVILRCVPISNHLYFYWYRQILGQKVEFLVSFYNNEISEKSEIFDDQFSVERPDGSNFTLKIRSTKLEDSAMYFCASSGTGAVNEKLFFGSGTQLSVL.

The genes are TRBV6-5 and TRBJ2-3; 7 nucleotides match TRBD1. This CDR3 has 15 residues. In germline, CDR1 is MNHEY, CDR2 SVGAGI. The J segment lost 1 base and the V segment lost 6 bases, leaving 7 bases of the junction unmatched. CDR3 in amino acids: CASRLQGKGTDTQYF. The CDR3 coding sequence is TGTGCCAGCAGGTTACAGGGGAAAGGCACAGATACGCAGTATTTT.

The rearrangement links TRBV2 to TRBJ1-5, with D perhaps matching TRBD1 (5 bases). CDR1 is SNHLY and CDR2 is FYNNEI in the germline V gene. The CDR3 has 14 amino acids. V lost 5 bases and J 4 bases, leaving 12 bases between the germline ends. The CDR3 loop reads CASSTPTENQPQHF. CDR3 nucleotides: TGTGCCAGCAGTACCCCGACAGAGAATCAGCCCCAGCATTTT.